Listed below are T cell receptor beta chains from one sample, sequenced in a study of blood T cell repertoires in COVID-19. Generated by immunoSEQ multiplex PCR, the TCRdb table keeps only in-frame clones and is missing some. This table holds some 400,000 clones, around nine tenths found once. What was sequenced was peripheral blood. These receptors all come from a human donor in a cohort sampled during active COVID-19. Each CDR3 is given with its conserved first and last residue. The D gene is left open where the match is weak. Clone size appears in some rows only: once, few, many, or a class for an expanded clone.

d_gene | abundance | j_gene | v_gene | len | CDR3aa | CDR3nt
NA | NA | TRBJ1-1 | TRBV19 | 14 | CASRGVGGAGEAFF | TGTGCCAGTCGAGGTGTCGGAGGGGCCGGGGAAGCTTTCTTT
NA | NA | TRBJ2-7 | TRBV28 | 15 | CASSLVSGPDYEQYF | TGTGCCAGCAGTTTAGTTAGCGGACCGGACTACGAGCAGTACTTC
NA | NA | TRBJ1-1 | TRBV6-5 | 14 | CASISPRGNTEAFF | TGTGCCAGCATCAGCCCCAGAGGGAACACTGAAGCTTTCTTT
NA | NA | TRBJ1-1 | TRBV6-5 | 13 | CASSPGSRAEAFF | TGTGCCAGCAGTCCCGGGAGTCGCGCTGAAGCTTTCTTT
NA | NA | TRBJ1-1 | TRBV2 | 15 | CASSAREQSNTEAFF | TGTGCCAGCAGTGCGAGGGAACAGTCGAACACTGAAGCTTTCTTT
NA | NA | TRBJ1-2 | TRBV2 | 12 | CASKSNGYGYTF | TGTGCCAGCAAGTCTAACGGGTATGGCTACACCTTC
NA | NA | TRBJ1-5 | TRBV30 | 13 | CAWSVGGNQPQHF | TGTGCCTGGAGTGTGGGGGGAAATCAGCCCCAGCATTTT
NA | NA | TRBJ1-2 | TRBV2 | 13 | CANQQTANYGYTF | TGTGCCAACCAACAGACAGCTAACTATGGCTACACCTTC
TRBD2 | NA | TRBJ2-7 | TRBV25-1 | 16 | CASSSWGKREGYEQYF | TGTGCCAGCAGTTCTTGGGGGAAGCGGGAGGGATACGAGCAGTACTTC
TRBD2 | many | TRBJ2-5 | TRBV7-2 | 16 | CASSQGSLAGIETQYF | TGTGCCAGCAGCCAGGGGTCCCTAGCGGGGATTGAGACCCAGTACTTC
NA | NA | TRBJ2-3 | TRBV28 | 15 | CASTLPSGSTDTQYF | TGTGCCAGCACCCTCCCCAGCGGGAGCACAGATACGCAGTATTTT
NA | NA | TRBJ2-5 | TRBV3-1/TRBV3-2 | 14 | CASHPRYAQETQYF | TGTGCCAGCCACCCACGCTACGCCCAAGAGACCCAGTACTTC
NA | NA | TRBJ2-5 | TRBV30 | 14 | CAWSSGGAGETQYF | TGTGCCTGGAGTTCGGGGGGCGCTGGGGAGACCCAGTACTTC
TRBD1 | NA | TRBJ2-7 | TRBV6-1 | 13 | CASSERDSYEQYF | TGTGCCAGCAGTGAAAGGGACAGCTACGAGCAGTACTTC
NA | NA | TRBJ2-3 | TRBV25-1 | 17 | CASSDAGTLTSTDTQYF | TGTGCCAGCAGTGATGCCGGGACACTGACTAGCACAGATACGCAGTATTTT
NA | NA | TRBJ2-7 | TRBV28 | 15 | CASSLPWGGHYEQYF | TGTGCCAGCAGTTTACCTTGGGGGGGGCACTACGAGCAGTACTTC
NA | NA | TRBJ2-7 | TRBV4-2 | 16 | CASSQEARGEVYEQYF | TGTGCCAGCAGCCAAGAGGCCCGAGGGGAGGTTTACGAGCAGTACTTC
NA | few | TRBJ2-2 | TRBV11-3 | 14 | CASSLAAGTGELFF | TGTGCCAGCAGCTTAGCGGCAGGTACCGGGGAGCTGTTTTTT
TRBD1 | NA | TRBJ1-1 | TRBV5-1 | 14 | CASSFGTGETEAFF | TGCGCCAGCAGCTTCGGGACAGGGGAAACTGAAGCTTTCTTT
NA | NA | TRBJ2-7 | TRBV11-2 | 13 | CASTTRGGSEQYF | TGTGCCAGCACTACTAGGGGGGGAAGCGAGCAGTACTTC
NA | NA | TRBJ2-7 | TRBV6-5 | 13 | CASSYDRSYEQYF | TGTGCCAGCAGTTACGACAGATCCTACGAGCAGTACTTC
NA | NA | TRBJ2-7 | TRBV7-3 | 14 | CASSLSGGTYEQYF | TGTGCCAGCAGCTTAAGCGGCGGTACCTACGAGCAGTACTTC
NA | NA | TRBJ2-5 | TRBV30 | 13 | CAWSGGPAETQYF | TGTGCCTGGAGTGGGGGGCCGGCAGAGACCCAGTACTTC
NA | NA | TRBJ2-7 | TRBV24-1 | 13 | CATSPADTYEQYF | TGTGCCACCAGTCCCGCCGACACCTACGAGCAGTACTTC
TRBD1 | NA | TRBJ1-4 | TRBV5-5 | 14 | CASSLGQGYEKLFF | TGTGCCAGCAGCTTGGGACAGGGGTATGAAAAACTGTTTTTT
TRBD1 | NA | TRBJ1-6 | TRBV7-3 | 14 | CASSRTGENSPLHF | TGTGCCAGCAGCCGGACAGGGGAGAATTCACCCCTCCACTTT
NA | NA | TRBJ2-5 | TRBV11-3 | 15 | CASSSGDGGEETQYF | TGTGCCAGCAGCTCGGGGGATGGGGGAGAAGAGACCCAGTACTTC
TRBD2 | NA | TRBJ2-1 | TRBV7-6 | 16 | CASSPERGEAYNEQFF | TGTGCCAGCAGCCCAGAGCGGGGGGAGGCCTACAATGAGCAGTTCTTC
TRBD1 | NA | TRBJ1-4 | TRBV11-2 | 15 | CASSPHGTDDEKLFF | TGTGCCAGCAGCCCTCACGGGACAGATGATGAAAAACTGTTTTTT
NA | NA | TRBJ2-7 | TRBV2 | 14 | CASTPVGRSYEQYF | TGTGCCAGTACCCCGGTAGGGAGGTCCTACGAGCAGTACTTC
TRBD1 | NA | TRBJ2-5 | TRBV4-1 | 17 | CASSQTPGQGGRETQYF | TGCGCCAGCAGCCAAACCCCGGGACAGGGGGGACGAGAGACCCAGTACTTC
NA | NA | TRBJ1-2 | TRBV5-6 | 14 | CASSLVQAFHGYTF | TGTGCCAGCAGCTTGGTCCAGGCCTTCCATGGCTACACCTTC
TRBD1 | NA | TRBJ1-2 | TRBV18 | 14 | CASATGQGAYGYTF | TGTGCCAGCGCGACGGGACAGGGGGCCTATGGCTACACCTTC
TRBD2 | NA | TRBJ2-3 | TRBV11-3 | 16 | CASSPEGTSGTDTQYF | TGTGCCAGCAGCCCAGAAGGGACTAGCGGGACAGATACGCAGTATTTT
NA | few | TRBJ2-7 | TRBV14 | 10 | CASSSYEQYF | TGTGCCAGCAGCTCGTACGAGCAGTACTTC
TRBD2 | NA | TRBJ2-1 | TRBV6-5 | 15 | CASSYSAGGFHEQFF | TGTGCCAGCAGTTACTCGGCGGGAGGGTTTCATGAGCAGTTCTTC
TRBD2 | NA | TRBJ2-2 | TRBV7-6 | 16 | CASSFSSGRSTGELFF | TGTGCCAGCAGCTTTTCTAGCGGGAGAAGCACCGGGGAGCTGTTTTTT
TRBD2 | NA | TRBJ2-1 | TRBV19 | 14 | CASSTGREGNEQFF | TGTGCCAGTAGTACGGGGCGGGAGGGCAATGAGCAGTTCTTC
NA | NA | TRBJ1-6 | TRBV19 | 16 | CASSIPGINYNSPLHF | TGTGCCAGTAGTATCCCGGGGATTAACTATAATTCACCCCTCCACTTT
TRBD1 | few | TRBJ2-7 | TRBV7-6 | 17 | CASSLDRVLPLLYEQYF | TGTGCCAGCAGCTTGGACAGGGTGCTACCACTCCTTTACGAGCAGTACTTC
TRBD2 | NA | TRBJ2-5 | TRBV5-1 | 16 | CASSLEGLAGQETQYF | TGCGCCAGCAGCTTGGAGGGGCTAGCGGGGCAAGAGACCCAGTACTTC
TRBD2 | once | TRBJ2-5 | TRBV20-1 | 18 | CSASRFGTSGALQETQYF | TGCAGTGCTAGTCGTTTCGGGACTAGCGGGGCTCTTCAAGAGACCCAGTACTTC
NA | NA | TRBJ2-4 | TRBV10-1 | 16 | CASRQTNTVAKNIQYF | TGCGCCAGCAGACAGACAAATACAGTAGCCAAAAACATTCAGTACTTC
TRBD2 | NA | TRBJ2-1 | TRBV5-1 | 18 | CASSLAGSSGTPTNEQFF | TGCGCCAGCAGCTTGGCCGGGTCTAGCGGGACACCTACCAATGAGCAGTTCTTC
NA | NA | TRBJ1-5 | TRBV19 | 13 | CASSWTANQPQHF | TGTGCCAGTAGTTGGACAGCCAATCAGCCCCAGCATTTT
TRBD1 | NA | TRBJ2-7 | TRBV27 | 15 | CASSRATGTSYEQYF | TGTGCCAGCAGTCGCGCGACAGGGACCTCCTACGAGCAGTACTTC
NA | NA | TRBJ2-3 | TRBV11-1 | 13 | CASSLGIRDTQYF | TGTGCCAGCAGCTTAGGTATTCGAGATACGCAGTATTTT
NA | NA | TRBJ2-5 | TRBV5-1 | 14 | CASSGLGPQETQYF | TGCGCCAGCAGCGGACTGGGTCCCCAAGAGACCCAGTACTTC
TRBD1 | few | TRBJ1-1 | TRBV5-1 | 14 | CASSLQGAETEAFF | TGCGCCAGCAGCTTACAGGGGGCAGAGACTGAAGCTTTCTTT
NA | NA | TRBJ2-1 | TRBV28 | 13 | CASEDRNYNEQFF | TGTGCCAGCGAGGACAGAAATTACAATGAGCAGTTCTTC